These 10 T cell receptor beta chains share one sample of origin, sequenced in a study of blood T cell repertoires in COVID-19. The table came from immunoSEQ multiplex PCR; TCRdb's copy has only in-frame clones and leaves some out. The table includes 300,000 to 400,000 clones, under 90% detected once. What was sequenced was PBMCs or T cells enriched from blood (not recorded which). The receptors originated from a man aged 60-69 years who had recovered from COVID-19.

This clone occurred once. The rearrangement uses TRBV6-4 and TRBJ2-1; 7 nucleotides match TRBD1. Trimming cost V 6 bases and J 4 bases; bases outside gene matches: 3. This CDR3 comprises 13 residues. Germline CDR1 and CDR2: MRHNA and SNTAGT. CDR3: CASSTQGYNEQFF. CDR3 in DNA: TGTGCCAGCAGCACACAGGGGTACAATGAGCAGTTCTTC.

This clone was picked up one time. CDR3 DNA: TGTGCCAGCAGTTACGGGTCGGGGAATGAAAAACTGTTTTTT. Protein: CASSYGSGNEKLFF. The chain employs TRBV6-5 and TRBJ1-4; the D is unclear. The CDR3 runs to 14 residues. Between the trimmed V and J ends, which lost 2 bases and 5 bases, there was a span of 9 bases. Germline V CDR1 and CDR2: MNHEY, SVGAGI.

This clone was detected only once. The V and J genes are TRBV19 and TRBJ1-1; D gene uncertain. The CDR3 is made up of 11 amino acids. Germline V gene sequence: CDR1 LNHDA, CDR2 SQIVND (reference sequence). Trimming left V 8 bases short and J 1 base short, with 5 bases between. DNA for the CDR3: TGTGCCAGTTATTGGAACACTGAAGCTTTCTTT. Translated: CASYWNTEAFF.

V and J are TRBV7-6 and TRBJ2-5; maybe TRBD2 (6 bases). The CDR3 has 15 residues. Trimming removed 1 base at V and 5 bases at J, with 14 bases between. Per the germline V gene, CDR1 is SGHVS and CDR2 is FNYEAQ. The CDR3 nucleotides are TGTGCCAGCAGCTTAGGGACTATCGATTTCGAGACCCAGTACTTC. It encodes CASSLGTIDFETQYF.

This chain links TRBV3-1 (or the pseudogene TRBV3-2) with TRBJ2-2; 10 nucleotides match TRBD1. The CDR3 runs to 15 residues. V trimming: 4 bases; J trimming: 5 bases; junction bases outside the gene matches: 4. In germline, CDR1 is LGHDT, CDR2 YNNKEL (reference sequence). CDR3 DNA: TGTGCCAGCAGCCCCGGACAGGGGGTTACCGGGGAGCTGTTTTTT. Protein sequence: CASSPGQGVTGELFF.

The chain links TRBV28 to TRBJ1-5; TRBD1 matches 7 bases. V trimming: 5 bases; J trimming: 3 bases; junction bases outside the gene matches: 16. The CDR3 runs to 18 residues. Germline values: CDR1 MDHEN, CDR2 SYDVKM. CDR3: CASSPLFGVQGNNQPQHF. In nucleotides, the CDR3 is TGTGCCAGCAGTCCGCTTTTCGGTGTACAGGGGAACAATCAGCCCCAGCATTTT.

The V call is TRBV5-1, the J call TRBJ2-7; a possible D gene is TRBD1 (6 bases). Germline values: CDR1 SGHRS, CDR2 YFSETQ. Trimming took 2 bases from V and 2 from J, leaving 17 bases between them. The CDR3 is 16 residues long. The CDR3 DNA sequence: TGCGCCAGCAGCTTTATGACAGGACAATTGCCCTACGAGCAGTACTTC. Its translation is CASSFMTGQLPYEQYF.

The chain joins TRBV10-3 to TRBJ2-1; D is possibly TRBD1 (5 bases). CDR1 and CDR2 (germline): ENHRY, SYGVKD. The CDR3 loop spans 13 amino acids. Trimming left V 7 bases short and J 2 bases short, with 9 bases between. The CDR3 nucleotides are TGTGCCATCACCGGACAAGCCTACAATGAGCAGTTCTTC. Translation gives CAITGQAYNEQFF.

The CDR3 sequence is CASGSNQPQHF. The CDR3 DNA sequence: TGTGCCAGCGGCAGCAATCAGCCCCAGCATTTT. The chain joins TRBV28 to TRBJ1-5; D remains unclear. V lost 8 bases and J 1 base, leaving 3 bases between the germline ends. Germline lookup yields CDR1 MDHEN and CDR2 SYDVKM. The CDR3 spans 11 residues.

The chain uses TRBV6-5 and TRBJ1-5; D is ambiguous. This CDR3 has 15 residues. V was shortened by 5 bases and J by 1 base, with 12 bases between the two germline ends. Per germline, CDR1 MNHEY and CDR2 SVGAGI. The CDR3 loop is CASSQTLGSNQPQHF. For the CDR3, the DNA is TGTGCCAGCAGTCAGACCTTGGGCAGCAATCAGCCCCAGCATTTT.